Following are 21 T cell receptor beta chains from one sample sequenced in a study of T cell responses to AZD1222 COVID-19 vaccine. Some clones are missing from TCRdb's copy, which holds only in-frame ones; the method was immunoSEQ multiplex PCR. Among over 110,000 clones listed, roughly 91% were seen once. The input for sequencing was peripheral blood, taken on day 0 of AZD1222 vaccination. These receptors originate from an adult in good health.

The chain links TRBV2 to TRBJ1-1; TRBD1 matches at 10 bases. The CDR3 covers 15 residues. With 6 bases clipped from V and 4 bases from J, the junction kept 8 bases outside the gene matches. Germline values: CDR1 SNHLY, CDR2 FYNNEI. CDR3 loop: CASRHPGQGITEAFF. CDR3 bases: TGTGCCAGCAGACATCCGGGACAGGGGATCACTGAAGCTTTCTTT.

DNA of the CDR3: TGCGCCAGCAGCCCCGAGGGTGGGCGGCCCCAGCATTTT. This encodes CASSPEGGRPQHF. The rearrangement links TRBV5-1 to TRBJ1-5; D ambiguous. The V gene lost 4 bases and the J gene lost 9 bases, with 14 bases spanning the gap. Germline assignment: CDR1 SGHRS and CDR2 YFSETQ. The CDR3 sequence is 13 residues long.

This rearrangement joins TRBV9 to TRBJ2-1; D is unclear. The germline gives CDR1 SGDLS, CDR2 YYNGEE. The CDR3 covers 14 residues. V was pared by 4 bases and J by 8 bases, with 16 bases between. The CDR3 loop is CASSSRTPLDEQFF. The CDR3 nucleotides read TGTGCCAGCAGCTCTAGGACCCCCCTGGATGAGCAGTTCTTC. The variable domain in full, with the rest retrieved from reference TRBV9 and TRBJ2-1, is DSGVTQTPKHLITATGQRVTLRCSPRSGDLSVYWYQQSLDQGLQFLIQYYNGEERAKGNILERFSAQQFPDLHSELNLSSLELGDSALYFCASSSRTPLDEQFFGPGTRLTVL.

J is TRBJ1-2 and V is TRBV2, with 7 bases identical to TRBD1. V was clipped by 0 bases and J by 5 bases; unmatched bases: 3. The germline CDR1 and CDR2 sequences are SNHLY and FYNNEI. The CDR3 totals 14 residues. The CDR3 DNA reads as TGTGCCAGCAGTGAAGCCGGGACAGAGTATGGCTACACCTTC. Translation: CASSEAGTEYGYTF.

The chain carries TRBV21-1 and TRBJ1-5. TRBV21-1 is classified as a pseudogene. The CDR3 consists of 12 residues. The CDR3 region has the DNA TGTGCCAGCAGCAGAACGAATCAGCCCCAGCATTTT. It translates to CASSRTNQPQHF.

The chain carries TRBV7-9 and TRBJ2-1; no clear D gene. Germline V CDR1 and CDR2: SEHNR, FQNEAQ (reference sequence). Deletions cut 1 base from V and 7 bases from J, with 5 bases between. The CDR3 has 12 residues. In DNA, the CDR3 is TGTGCCAGCAGCTTAGTCGAGAATGAGCAGTTCTTC. It yields the protein CASSLVENEQFF.

The chain recombines TRBV16 with TRBJ1-1; TRBD1 is a possible D gene (5 bases). Germline V lookup: CDR1 KGHSY, CDR2 FQNENV. The CDR3 runs 14 residues. Trimming took off 4 bases at V and 3 bases at J, with 12 bases between the two ends. The CDR3 spells CASSPKGLYTEAFF. CDR3 DNA: TGTGCCAGCAGCCCGAAGGGGCTCTACACTGAAGCTTTCTTT.

The V gene is TRBV19, the J gene TRBJ2-3; the match to TRBD2 covers 9 bases. The CDR3 consists of 16 residues. The germline CDR1 and CDR2 sequences are LNHDA and SQIVND (reference sequence). Trimming cost V 1 base and J 4 bases; bases outside gene matches: 6. The CDR3 is CASSIVAGGPPDTQYF. CDR3 bases: TGTGCCAGTAGTATAGTTGCGGGGGGGCCGCCAGATACGCAGTATTTT.

This chain uses TRBV6-2 or TRBV6-3 with TRBJ2-3; D possibly corresponds to TRBD2 (5 bases). Germline values: CDR1 MNHEY, CDR2 SVGEGT. The CDR3 runs 17 residues. V was trimmed by 2 bases and J by 2 bases, leaving 17 bases between them. CDR3 coding DNA: TGTGCCAGCAGTTACAATTTTGCTAGCTCACTCACAGATACGCAGTATTTT. Translated: CASSYNFASSLTDTQYF.

The rearrangement links TRBV18 to TRBJ2-3, with 11 bases aligning to TRBD2. CDR1 and CDR2 (germline): KGHSH, LQKENI. V lost 6 bases and J lost 2; bases outside the gene matches: 13. The CDR3 has 18 residues. CDR3 region: CASSPIGTSGRNTDTQYF. The CDR3 DNA is TGTGCCAGCTCGCCTATCGGGACTAGCGGCCGAAACACAGATACGCAGTATTTT.

The genes are TRBV12-5 and TRBJ2-2, with D possibly being TRBD2 (6 bases). CDR3 size: 15 residues. V was pared by 4 bases and J by 7 bases, with 16 bases between. Germline V gene sequence: CDR1 LGHNT, CDR2 FRNRAP. As DNA, the CDR3 is TGTGCTAGTGGTTCCCGGGACTCACGGGGCGGGGAGCTGTTTTTT. Translation gives CASGSRDSRGGELFF.

This sequence joins TRBV6-6 and TRBJ2-4; 10 bases fit TRBD2. The CDR3 is 17 residues long. The ends lost 5 bases at V and 6 bases at J; junction bases unmatched: 13. Germline V gene lookup returns CDR1 MNHNY and CDR2 SVGAGI (reference sequence). The DNA of the CDR3 is TGTGCCAGCAGTCTCAAGCGGGAGGGCCTTCTCGGAAACATTCAGTACTTC. It specifies CASSLKREGLLGNIQYF.

The rearrangement uses TRBV19 and TRBJ1-3; possible D gene TRBD1, 6 bases. The CDR3 has 17 residues. Trimming removed 4 bases at V and 0 bases at J, with 16 bases between. Germline values: CDR1 LNHDA, CDR2 SQIVND (reference sequence). The CDR3 is CASSTLSGQVSGNTIYF. For the CDR3, the DNA is TGTGCCAGTAGTACCCTATCGGGACAAGTCTCTGGAAACACCATATATTTT.

The chain carries TRBV11-3 and TRBJ2-7, with no clear D. Trimming took 4 bases from V and 7 from J, leaving 23 bases between them. Germline assignment: CDR1 SGHNT and CDR2 YENEEA. The CDR3 has 16 amino acids. The DNA of the CDR3 is TGTGCCAGCAGCTCCCTCCTACTCGAACGGCTACGAGAGCAGTACTTC. Protein sequence: CASSSLLLERLREQYF.

The chain has TRBV13 and TRBJ2-3, with TRBD2 identical over 7 bases. Germline CDR1 and CDR2: PRHDT and FYEKMQ (reference sequence). The CDR3 is made up of 13 amino acids. V gave up 9 bases and J gave up 2 bases; unmatched junction bases: 5. In DNA, the CDR3 is TGTGCCAGTTCTCGGGGGGACACAGATACGCAGTATTTT. Translation: CASSRGDTDTQYF.

The genes are TRBV5-1 and TRBJ1-6; no reliable D call. The germline V gene has CDR1 SGHRS and CDR2 YFSETQ. The CDR3 consists of 15 residues. V lost 0 bases, J lost 6 bases, and 10 bases lay in between. The CDR3 region is CASSLDRVINSPLHF. The CDR3 DNA sequence: TGCGCCAGCAGCTTGGACCGGGTAATTAATTCACCCCTCCACTTT.

The rearrangement uses TRBV15 and TRBJ2-3; 8 bases are shared with TRBD1. The CDR3 is 13 amino acids. The ends lost 8 bases at V and 2 bases at J; junction bases unmatched: 3. Per the germline V gene, CDR1 is LNHNV and CDR2 is YYDKDF (reference sequence). CDR3 loop: CATGQGPTDTQYF. The CDR3 DNA reads TGTGCCACCGGACAGGGACCCACAGATACGCAGTATTTT.

The V and J genes are TRBV7-8 and TRBJ2-3; D assignment may be TRBD1 or TRBD2 (5 bases each). CDR1 and CDR2 from the germline V gene are SGHVS and FQNEAQ. V dropped 3 bases and J dropped 4 bases, with 17 bases sitting between them. The CDR3 has 16 amino acids. CDR3 protein: CASSFRDGGVADTQYF. CDR3 nucleotide sequence: TGTGCCAGCAGCTTTCGGGACGGCGGTGTCGCAGATACGCAGTATTTT.

The rearrangement uses TRBV4-3 and TRBJ2-1; 8 bases fit TRBD2. The CDR3 is 14 residues long. V lost 3 bases, J lost 3 bases, and 1 base stayed unmatched. In germline, CDR1 is LGHNA, CDR2 YSLEER. In DNA form, the CDR3 reads TGCGCCAGCAGCCAGACTAGCGTCTACAATGAGCAGTTCTTC. This encodes CASSQTSVYNEQFF.

The chain uses TRBV29-1 and TRBJ1-4; 8 bases map to TRBD1. The CDR3 covers 14 residues. The germline V gene has CDR1 SQVTM and CDR2 ANQGSEA. Trimming removed 6 bases from V and 3 bases from J; junction bases left unmatched: 6. This chain's CDR3 is CSVPTGGANEKLFF. For the CDR3, the DNA is TGCAGCGTACCCACAGGGGGGGCTAATGAAAAACTGTTTTTT.

The gene calls are TRBV29-1 and TRBJ2-5; D might be TRBD2 (7 bases). CDR1 and CDR2 (germline): SQVTM, ANQGSEA. V lost 4 bases to trimming and J lost 3 bases, with 18 bases between them. The CDR3 extends over 15 amino acids. The CDR3 region is CSVVGRGAVEETQYF. The CDR3 nucleotides read TGCAGCGTTGTAGGACGGGGGGCAGTGGAAGAGACCCAGTACTTC. The whole variable domain, filled in from reference TRBV29-1 and TRBJ2-5, reads SAVISQKPSRDICQRGTSLTIQCQVDSQVTMMFWYRQQPGQSLTLIATANQGSEATYESGFVIDKFPISRPNLTFSTLTVSNMSPEDSSIYLCSVVGRGAVEETQYFGPGTRLLVL.